This T cell receptor beta chain is from a study of cytomegalovirus exposure and HLA in healthy donors. Both 60 Vbeta primers and 13 Jbeta primers went into the PCR. Profiled with immunoSEQ multiplex PCR; TCRdb holds only in-frame clones, not every one. The sample lists approximately 190,000 clones; around 64% were seen once. Comments on this clone: Its target is unknown.

The junction had 6 bases not matched to a gene; V was cut back by 0 bases and J by 6 bases. This CDR3 is built from 16 residues. Germline lookup yields CDR1 SGHRS and CDR2 YFSETQ. Study results and limitations: Trimming of TCR beta V- and J-genes showed a link, identified in a later analysis, to a missense DCLRE1C variant.

The V and J genes are TRBV5-1 and TRBJ2-2, with 9 nucleotides matching TRBD2. This TCR derives from a man aged 35-49 years in good health and CMV-seropositive. The specimen was PBMCs. The DNA for the CDR3 is TGCGCCAGCAGCTTGGAGGCGCGGGGGGGTGCCGGGGAGCTGTTTTTT. This translates into CASSLEARGGAGELFF. Drawing the rest from reference TRBV5-1 and TRBJ2-2, the complete variable domain is KAGVTQTPRYLIKTRGQQVTLSCSPISGHRSVSWYQQTPGQGLQFLFEYFSETQRNKGNFPGRFSGRQFSNSRSEMNVSTLELGDSALYLCASSLEARGGAGELFFGEGSRLTVL.